The rows below give T cell receptor beta chains drawn from one sample of a study of blood T cell repertoires in COVID-19. The method was immunoSEQ multiplex PCR; TCRdb's version includes in-frame clones alone and lacks a portion of them. Among more than 90,000 clones listed, about 77% were seen once. Sequenced input: peripheral blood. Source of these receptors: a woman aged 80 or older with acute or convalescent COVID-19. CDR3s include the opening cysteine and the closing phenylalanine or tryptophan. A D gene is named only where the DNA matches it firmly. A clone size is listed for some rows: how often the clone was seen (once, few, many), or a class if it is expanded.

. once TRBJ2-5 TRBV28 CASSLPGEETQYF TGTGCCAGCAGTTTACCCGGAGAAGAGACCCAGTACTTC
. . TRBJ2-2 TRBV5-1 CASSEAGNTGELFF TGCGCCAGCTCCGAGGCGGGGAACACCGGGGAGCTGTTTTTT
. . TRBJ1-6 TRBV5-1 CASSLAGYSPLHF TGCGCCAGCAGCTTGGCCGGGTATTCACCCCTCCACTTT
TRBD1 . TRBJ1-2 TRBV4-1 CASSQDRGADYGYTF TGCGCCAGCAGCCAAGACAGGGGGGCTGACTATGGCTACACCTTC
. . TRBJ2-4 TRBV18 CASSQTARDIQYF TGTGCCAGCTCACAAACGGCCCGGGACATTCAGTACTTC
. . TRBJ1-4 TRBV21-1 CASSKDREQGRTNEKLFF TGTGCCAGCAGCAAAGACCGTGAACAGGGTAGGACTAATGAAAAACTGTTTTTT
TRBD1 . TRBJ1-5 TRBV5-6 CASSPGTGGFQPQHF TGTGCCAGCAGCCCGGGGACAGGGGGCTTTCAGCCCCAGCATTTT
. . TRBJ2-1 TRBV6-1 CASSEIYGRGSYNEQFF TGTGCCAGCAGTGAAATCTACGGCAGGGGTTCCTACAATGAGCAGTTCTTC
. . TRBJ1-1 TRBV3-1/TRBV3-2 CASSLRGDTEAFF TGTGCCAGCAGCCTCAGGGGAGACACTGAAGCTTTCTTT
. . TRBJ2-5 TRBV19 CASSIAGETQYF TGTGCCAGTAGTATCGCGGGGGAGACCCAGTACTTC
TRBD2 . TRBJ2-5 TRBV11-3 CASSFTSGGTQYF TGTGCCAGCAGTTTTACTAGCGGGGGTACCCAGTACTTC